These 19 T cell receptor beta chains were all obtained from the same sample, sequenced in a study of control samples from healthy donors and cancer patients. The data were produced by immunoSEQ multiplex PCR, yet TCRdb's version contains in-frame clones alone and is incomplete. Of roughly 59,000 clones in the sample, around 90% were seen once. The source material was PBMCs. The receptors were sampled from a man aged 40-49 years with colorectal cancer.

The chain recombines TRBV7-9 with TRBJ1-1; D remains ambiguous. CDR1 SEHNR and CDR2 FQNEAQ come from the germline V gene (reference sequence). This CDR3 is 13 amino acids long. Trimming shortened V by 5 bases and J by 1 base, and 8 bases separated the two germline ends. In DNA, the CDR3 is TGTGCCAGCAGCGACGGGTCGAACACTGAAGCTTTCTTT. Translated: CASSDGSNTEAFF.

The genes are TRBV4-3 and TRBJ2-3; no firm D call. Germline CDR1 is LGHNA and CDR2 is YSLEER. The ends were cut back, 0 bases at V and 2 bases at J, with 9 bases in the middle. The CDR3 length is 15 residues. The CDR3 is CASSQEYRNTDTQYF. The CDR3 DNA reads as TGCGCCAGCAGCCAAGAGTACAGAAACACAGATACGCAGTATTTT.

The CDR3 sequence: CASSRFETGELFF. DNA of the CDR3: TGTGCCAGCAGCCGTTTTGAAACCGGGGAGCTGTTTTTT. The genes are TRBV7-9 and TRBJ2-2; D gene uncertain. Germline lookup yields CDR1 SEHNR and CDR2 FQNEAQ (reference sequence). Between the trimmed V and J ends, which lost 5 bases and 5 bases, there was a span of 9 bases. The CDR3 is 13 amino acids.

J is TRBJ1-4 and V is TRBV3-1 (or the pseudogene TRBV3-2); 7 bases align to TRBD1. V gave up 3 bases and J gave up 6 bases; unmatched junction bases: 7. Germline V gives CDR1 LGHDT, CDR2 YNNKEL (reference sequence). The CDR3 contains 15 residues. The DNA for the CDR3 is TGTGCCAGCAGCCACTGGCAGGGGGGTGATGAAAAACTGTTTTTT. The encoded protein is CASSHWQGGDEKLFF.

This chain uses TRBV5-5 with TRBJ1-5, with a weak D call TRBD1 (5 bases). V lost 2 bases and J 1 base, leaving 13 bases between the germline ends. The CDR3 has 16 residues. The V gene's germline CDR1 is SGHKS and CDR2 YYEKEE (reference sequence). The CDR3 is CASSFQGERSNQPQHF. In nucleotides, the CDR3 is TGTGCCAGCAGCTTTCAGGGCGAGCGCAGCAATCAGCCCCAGCATTTT. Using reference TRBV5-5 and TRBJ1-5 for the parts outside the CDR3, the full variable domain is DAGVTQSPTHLIKTRGQQVTLRCSPISGHKSVSWYQQVLGQGPQFIFQYYEKEERGRGNFPDRFSARQFPNYSSELNVNALLLGDSALYLCASSFQGERSNQPQHFGDGTRLSIL.

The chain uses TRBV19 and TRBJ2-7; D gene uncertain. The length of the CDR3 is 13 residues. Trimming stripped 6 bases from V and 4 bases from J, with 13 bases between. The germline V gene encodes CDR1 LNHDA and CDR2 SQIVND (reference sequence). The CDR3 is CASSLGPNYEQYF. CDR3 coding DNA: TGTGCCAGTAGCCTTGGCCCCAATTACGAGCAGTACTTC.

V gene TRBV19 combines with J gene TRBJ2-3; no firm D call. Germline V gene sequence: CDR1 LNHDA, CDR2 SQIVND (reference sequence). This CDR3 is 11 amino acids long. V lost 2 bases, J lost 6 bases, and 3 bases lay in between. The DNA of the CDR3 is TGTGCCAGTAGTATATTGGATACGCAGTATTTT. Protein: CASSILDTQYF.

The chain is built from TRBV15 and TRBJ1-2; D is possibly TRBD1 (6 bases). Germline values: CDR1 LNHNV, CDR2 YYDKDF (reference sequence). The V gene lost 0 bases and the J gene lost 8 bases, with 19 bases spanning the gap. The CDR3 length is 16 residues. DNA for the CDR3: TGTGCCACCAGCAGAGATCGGAACGCGGGGGGCGGGGGCTACACCTTC. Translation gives CATSRDRNAGGGGYTF.

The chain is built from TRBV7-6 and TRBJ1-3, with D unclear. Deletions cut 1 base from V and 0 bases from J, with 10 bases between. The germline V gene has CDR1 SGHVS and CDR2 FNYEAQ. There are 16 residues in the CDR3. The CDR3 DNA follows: TGTGCCAGCAGCTTAGAAGGCAGACTCTCTGGAAACACCATATATTTT. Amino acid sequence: CASSLEGRLSGNTIYF.

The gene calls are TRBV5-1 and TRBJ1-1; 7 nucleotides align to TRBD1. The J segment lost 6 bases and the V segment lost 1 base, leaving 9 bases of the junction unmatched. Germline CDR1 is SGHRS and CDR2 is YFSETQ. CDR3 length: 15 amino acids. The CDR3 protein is CASSLSTGERAEAFF. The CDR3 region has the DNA TGCGCCAGCAGCTTGTCCACAGGGGAGAGGGCTGAAGCTTTCTTT.

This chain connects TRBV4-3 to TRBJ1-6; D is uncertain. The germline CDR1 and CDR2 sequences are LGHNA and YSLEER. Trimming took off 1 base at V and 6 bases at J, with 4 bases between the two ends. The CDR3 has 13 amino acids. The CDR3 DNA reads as TGCGCCAGCAGCCAAGTGACTAATTCACCCCTCCACTTT. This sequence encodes CASSQVTNSPLHF.

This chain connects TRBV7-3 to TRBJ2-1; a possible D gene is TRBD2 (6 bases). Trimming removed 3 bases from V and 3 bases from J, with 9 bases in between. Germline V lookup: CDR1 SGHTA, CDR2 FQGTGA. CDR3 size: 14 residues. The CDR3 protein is CASSLAGSYNEQFF. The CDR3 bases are TGTGCCAGCAGCTTGGCGGGGAGCTACAATGAGCAGTTCTTC.

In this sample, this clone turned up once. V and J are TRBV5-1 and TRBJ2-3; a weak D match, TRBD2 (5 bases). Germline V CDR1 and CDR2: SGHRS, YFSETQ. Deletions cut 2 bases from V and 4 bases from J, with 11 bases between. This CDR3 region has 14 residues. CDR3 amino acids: CASSLMSGADTQYF. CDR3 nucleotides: TGCGCCAGCAGCTTAATGAGCGGTGCAGATACGCAGTATTTT.

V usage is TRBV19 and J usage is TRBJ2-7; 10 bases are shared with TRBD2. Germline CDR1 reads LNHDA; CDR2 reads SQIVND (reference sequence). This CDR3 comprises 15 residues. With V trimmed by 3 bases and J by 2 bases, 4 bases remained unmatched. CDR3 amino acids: CASSISSGGTYEQYF. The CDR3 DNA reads TGTGCCAGTAGTATCTCTAGCGGGGGTACCTACGAGCAGTACTTC. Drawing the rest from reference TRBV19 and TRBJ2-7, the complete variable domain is DGGITQSPKYLFRKEGQNVTLSCEQNLNHDAMYWYRQDPGQGLRLIYYSQIVNDFQKGDIAEGYSVSREKKESFPLTVTSAQKNPTAFYLCASSISSGGTYEQYFGPGTRLTVT.

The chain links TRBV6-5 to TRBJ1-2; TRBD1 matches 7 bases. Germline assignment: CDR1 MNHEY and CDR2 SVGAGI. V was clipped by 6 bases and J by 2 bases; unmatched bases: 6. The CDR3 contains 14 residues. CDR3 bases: TGTGCCAGCAGAGAGACAGGGAAGAACTATGGCTACACCTTC. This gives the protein CASRETGKNYGYTF.

The CDR3 DNA follows: TGTGCCAGTAGTATAGATCGGCAGACCAGAAATTCACCCCTCCACTTT. It specifies CASSIDRQTRNSPLHF. The chain recombines TRBV19 with TRBJ1-6; unclear D gene. V lost 0 bases to trimming and J lost 7 bases, with 13 bases between them. This CDR3 is built from 16 residues. Germline V CDR1 and CDR2: LNHDA, SQIVND (reference sequence).

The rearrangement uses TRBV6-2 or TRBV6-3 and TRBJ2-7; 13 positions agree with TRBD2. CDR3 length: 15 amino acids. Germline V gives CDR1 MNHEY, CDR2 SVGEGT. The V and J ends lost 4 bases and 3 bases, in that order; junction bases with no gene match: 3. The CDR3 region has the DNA TGTGCCAGCAGTTCCGGGACTAGCGGGGTCTACGAGCAGTACTTC. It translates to CASSSGTSGVYEQYF.

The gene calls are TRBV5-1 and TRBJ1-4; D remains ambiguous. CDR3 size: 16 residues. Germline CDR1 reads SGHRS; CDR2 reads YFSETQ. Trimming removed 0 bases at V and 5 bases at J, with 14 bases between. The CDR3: CASSLASNRLNEKLFF. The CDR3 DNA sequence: TGCGCCAGCAGCTTGGCGTCTAACAGATTAAATGAAAAACTGTTTTTT. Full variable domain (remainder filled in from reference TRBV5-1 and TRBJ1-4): KAGVTQTPRYLIKTRGQQVTLSCSPISGHRSVSWYQQTPGQGLQFLFEYFSETQRNKGNFPGRFSGRQFSNSRSEMNVSTLELGDSALYLCASSLASNRLNEKLFFGSGTQLSVL.

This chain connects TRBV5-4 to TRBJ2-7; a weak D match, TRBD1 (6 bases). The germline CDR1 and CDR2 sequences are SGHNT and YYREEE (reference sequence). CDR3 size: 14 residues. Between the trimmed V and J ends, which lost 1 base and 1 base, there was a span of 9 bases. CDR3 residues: CASSLQDRSYEQYF. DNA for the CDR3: TGTGCCAGCAGCTTGCAGGACAGATCCTACGAGCAGTACTTC.